The 3 T cell receptor beta chains below come from one sample, sequenced in a study of cytomegalovirus exposure and HLA in healthy donors. PCR used 60 Vbeta primers and 13 Jbeta primers. Measured with immunoSEQ multiplex PCR; TCRdb has only the in-frame clones, and not every one. The sample holds over 150,000 clones, around 76% seen once. Sequencing input: PBMCs. The receptor source for this set is a girl between 10 and 17 years old in good health and CMV-seropositive.

The gene calls are TRBV6-1 and TRBJ2-7; weak D call: TRBD1 (6 bases). V was shortened by 6 bases and J by 4 bases, with 16 bases between the two germline ends. Germline V gene lookup returns CDR1 MNHNS and CDR2 SASEGT. The CDR3 is 14 amino acids. CDR3 bases: TGTGCCAGCAGGCACACAGGGTATACGTACGAGCAGTACTTC. This sequence encodes CASRHTGYTYEQYF.

The chain uses TRBV28 and TRBJ1-4, with 10 bases lining up with TRBD1. CDR1 and CDR2 from the germline V gene are MDHEN and SYDVKM. The CDR3 has 12 residues. After removal of 9 bases from V and 6 bases from J, the junction contained 1 base not matched to a gene. CDR3 sequence (DNA): TGTGCCAGTGGGACAGGGGATGAAAAACTGTTTTTT. It is translated as CASGTGDEKLFF.

This clone was observed a few times. The rearrangement joins TRBV28 to TRBJ1-2, with D perhaps TRBD1 (6 bases). V lost 3 bases and J 5 bases, leaving 13 bases between the germline ends. The length of the CDR3 is 14 residues. The germline CDR1 and CDR2 sequences are MDHEN and SYDVKM. The CDR3 is CASSFGRGSYGYTF. CDR3 sequence (DNA): TGTGCCAGCAGTTTTGGCAGGGGCTCGTATGGCTACACCTTC.